The 21 T cell receptor beta chains below come from one sample, sequenced in a study of Ad26.COV2.S vaccination and SARS-CoV-2 variants. TCRdb keeps only in-frame clones here, not all; method: immunoSEQ multiplex PCR. This sample has about 460,000 clones, with 80% to 90% found just once. The treatment here: some 20 received Ad26.COV2.S at low or high dose, single or two shots; several received placebo; per-sample allocation not given. The investigators took samples on day 63 after the first vaccine or placebo injection. The material was peripheral blood, obtained in a trial of Ad26.COV2.S vaccine versus placebo. The receptors were sampled from a person aged 18-60 years who received the Ad26.COV2.S COVID-19 vaccine or a placebo.

This chain connects TRBV29-1 to TRBJ2-1; 13 nucleotides agree with TRBD2. Germline V lookup: CDR1 SQVTM, CDR2 ANQGSEA. V trimming: 0 bases; J trimming: 2 bases; junction bases outside the gene matches: 10. The CDR3 consists of 19 residues. CDR3 nucleotide sequence: TGCAGCGTTGAAGATTATGGACTAGCGGGAGAGGGCCCCTACAATGAGCAGTTCTTC. Protein product: CSVEDYGLAGEGPYNEQFF.

The chain employs TRBV4-1 and TRBJ1-5, with D perhaps matching TRBD1 (6 bases). The CDR3 loop spans 17 amino acids. The germline V gene encodes CDR1 MGHRA and CDR2 YSYEKL. V was clipped by 0 bases and J by 0 bases, with 12 bases between them. Here the CDR3 reads CASSQDPDSYSNQPQHF. CDR3 DNA sequence: TGCGCCAGCAGCCAAGATCCGGACAGTTATAGCAATCAGCCCCAGCATTTT.

The chain has TRBV7-9 and TRBJ1-1; TRBD1 agrees at 8 bases. This CDR3 has 14 amino acids. The V gene end was trimmed by 2 bases and the J gene end by 6 bases; junction bases not matched to a gene: 5. Germline V gene sequence: CDR1 SEHNR, CDR2 FQNEAQ (reference sequence). The CDR3 region is CASSLPGGRAEAFF. The CDR3 DNA sequence: TGTGCCAGCAGCTTACCAGGGGGCAGGGCTGAAGCTTTCTTT.

About this clone: The sample has other DNA sequences that encode this CDR3 too. CDR3 sequence (DNA): TGTGCCAGCAGTTCGACAGTCTCCTACGAGCAGTACTTC. Translating gives CASSSTVSYEQYF. The V gene is TRBV6-2 or TRBV6-3, the J gene TRBJ2-7; D is possibly TRBD1 (5 bases). V gave up 4 bases and J gave up 0 bases, with 7 bases separating them. This CDR3 contains 13 residues. The V gene's germline CDR1 is MNHEY and CDR2 SVGEGT.

The V gene is TRBV7-2, the J gene TRBJ2-7; possible D gene TRBD1, 6 bases. V was cut by 1 base and J by 2 bases, with 12 bases left in between. CDR1 SGHTA and CDR2 FQGNSA come from the germline V gene. There are 15 residues in the CDR3. The CDR3: CASSLVDSFAYEQYF. For the CDR3, the DNA is TGTGCCAGCAGCTTAGTGGACAGTTTCGCCTACGAGCAGTACTTC.

The gene calls are TRBV7-2 and TRBJ1-2; D unresolved. Germline V CDR1 and CDR2: SGHTA, FQGNSA. The V and J ends lost 1 base and 3 bases respectively, with 6 bases between them. CDR3 length equals 13 residues. This CDR3 reads CASSLGPDYGYTF. The CDR3 coding sequence is TGTGCCAGCAGCTTAGGCCCAGACTATGGCTACACCTTC.

The CDR3: CASSPGTGGLEQYF. The CDR3 region has the DNA TGTGCCAGCAGCCCTGGGACAGGGGGACTCGAGCAGTACTTC. V usage is TRBV7-9 and J usage is TRBJ2-7, with 11 bases identical to TRBD1. The CDR3 totals 14 residues. The V gene end was trimmed by 5 bases and the J gene end by 6 bases; junction bases not matched to a gene: 6. Per germline, CDR1 SEHNR and CDR2 FQNEAQ (reference sequence).

The chain couples TRBV30 to TRBJ2-1; D gene ambiguous. The CDR3 extends over 16 amino acids. The V end was cut by 2 bases, the J end by 0 bases, with 14 bases between. Germline V CDR1 and CDR2: GTSNPN, SVGIG (reference sequence). CDR3 coding DNA: TGTGCCTGGAGTAAGTACACCGACCTCTCCTACAATGAGCAGTTCTTC. Translation: CAWSKYTDLSYNEQFF.

This CDR3 reads CASSERELNTEAFF. As DNA, the CDR3 is TGTGCCAGCAGTGAACGGGAATTGAACACTGAAGCTTTCTTT. The chain links TRBV2 to TRBJ1-1; D remains ambiguous. V was pared by 2 bases and J by 0 bases, with 7 bases between. Germline CDR1 SNHLY, CDR2 FYNNEI. There are 14 residues in the CDR3.

The rearrangement links TRBV15 to TRBJ2-2; D is unclear. The CDR3 consists of 15 residues. CDR1 and CDR2 (germline): LNHNV, YYDKDF (reference sequence). Trimming removed 0 bases from V and 4 bases from J, with 9 bases in between. CDR3 amino acids: CATSREGRPTGELFF. CDR3 coding DNA: TGTGCCACCAGCAGAGAAGGCAGACCCACCGGGGAGCTGTTTTTT.

V and J are TRBV30 and TRBJ2-7, with 10 bases identical to TRBD2. CDR1 GTSNPN and CDR2 SVGIG come from the germline V gene (reference sequence). Trimming at V came to 0 bases and at J to 6 bases, leaving 2 bases not matched to a gene. There are 13 residues in the CDR3. CDR3 in DNA: TGTGCCTGGAGTGTTTTAGCGGGAGGCGAGCAGTACTTC. This encodes CAWSVLAGGEQYF.

The J gene is TRBJ2-4, the V gene TRBV7-2, with unresolved D. This CDR3 has 14 amino acids. The ends were cut back, 7 bases at V and 0 bases at J, with 10 bases in the middle. Germline V gene data show CDR1 as SGHTA and CDR2 as FQGNSA. The CDR3 sequence: CASTPVAAKNIQYF. CDR3 DNA: TGTGCCAGCACCCCGGTGGCAGCCAAAAACATTCAGTACTTC.

V is TRBV5-4 and J is TRBJ2-2; D perhaps matches TRBD1 (6 bases). V lost 1 base and J lost 8, with 15 bases in between. The CDR3 consists of 15 residues. Germline V CDR1 and CDR2: SGHNT, YYREEE (reference sequence). CDR3 sequence: CASSLLRGEPGELFF. CDR3 nucleotides: TGTGCCAGCAGCTTGCTCAGGGGAGAACCGGGGGAGCTGTTTTTT.

This chain uses TRBV28 with TRBJ1-2; perhaps TRBD1 as D (5 bases). V lost 6 bases to trimming and J lost 8 bases, with 13 bases between them. Germline loops: CDR1 MDHEN, CDR2 SYDVKM. This CDR3 is built from 12 residues. This CDR3 reads CASSLGTWGYTF. CDR3 bases: TGTGCCAGCAGCCTGGGGACGTGGGGCTACACCTTC.

In its sample, this clone was seen once. The V call is TRBV29-1, the J call TRBJ1-1; unclear D gene. Germline CDR1 reads SQVTM; CDR2 reads ANQGSEA. The CDR3 has 13 residues. Trimming cost V 4 bases and J 1 base, with 10 bases left between them. In nucleotides, the CDR3 is TGCAGCGTTGGTGCAGGTAGGAACACTGAAGCTTTCTTT. Its translation is CSVGAGRNTEAFF.

J is TRBJ2-1 and V is TRBV28; 12 positions match TRBD2. The CDR3 is made up of 15 amino acids. J was trimmed by 10 bases and V by 6 bases; bases with no gene match: 10. CDR1 is MDHEN, CDR2 SYDVKM, per germline. CDR3 sequence reads: CASSDLAGGLKEQFF. The CDR3 DNA reads TGTGCCAGCAGCGATCTAGCGGGAGGGCTTAAGGAGCAGTTCTTC.

V usage is TRBV2 and J usage is TRBJ2-1; 12 bases match TRBD2. The V and J ends lost 4 bases and 4 bases, in that order; junction bases with no gene match: 2. Germline lookup yields CDR1 SNHLY and CDR2 FYNNEI. The CDR3 sequence is 15 residues long. The CDR3 nucleotides are TGTGCCAGCAGTGGGACTAGCGGGAATTACAATGAGCAGTTCTTC. It yields the protein CASSGTSGNYNEQFF.

The chain carries TRBV2 and TRBJ2-4; unclear D gene. The V end was cut by 8 bases, the J end by 0 bases, with 11 bases between. CDR1 is SNHLY and CDR2 is FYNNEI in the germline V gene. The CDR3 is 14 residues long. The CDR3 sequence: CASLWGGAKNIQYF. The CDR3 DNA reads TGTGCCAGCCTTTGGGGTGGAGCCAAAAACATTCAGTACTTC.

The rearrangement uses TRBV7-6 and TRBJ1-5; possible D gene TRBD1, 5 bases. The CDR3 is 15 amino acids. The V gene's germline CDR1 is SGHVS and CDR2 FNYEAQ. V lost 1 base and J lost 7, with 14 bases in between. CDR3: CASSLEGQGGQPQHF. The CDR3 DNA follows: TGTGCCAGCAGCTTAGAGGGTCAGGGAGGCCAGCCCCAGCATTTT.

This clone was seen only once. This chain connects TRBV4-1 to TRBJ2-1, with D tentatively TRBD2 (6 bases). The CDR3 contains 15 residues. Germline values: CDR1 MGHRA, CDR2 YSYEKL. V was cut by 0 bases and J by 2 bases, with 8 bases left in between. In DNA, the CDR3 is TGCGCCAGCAGCCAAGAGTGGGGGGCCTACAATGAGCAGTTCTTC. Translated: CASSQEWGAYNEQFF.

V is TRBV5-1 and J is TRBJ1-2, with D uncertain. V gave up 0 bases and J gave up 0 bases, with 6 bases separating them. The CDR3 runs 14 residues. Germline assignment: CDR1 SGHRS and CDR2 YFSETQ. The CDR3 DNA reads TGCGCCAGCAGCTTGGACGGAGCTAACTATGGCTACACCTTC. Translating gives CASSLDGANYGYTF.